This paragraph covers one TCR beta chain sequence. Its antigen is still unknown. No base qualities exist here, and no much larger clone lies one base off it. Library creation used 5' RACE. TCRdb records Illumina HiSeq 2500 as the sequencer. The second PCR ran for about 6 to 12 cycles and used a J-beta primer mix along with a sample-barcoded 5' primer. Each TCR beta cDNA molecule received a unique molecular identifier from a template-switch 5' adaptor carrying 12 random nucleotides. Each sample yielded at least 3 million CDR3-containing paired-end reads. First-strand cDNA synthesis was performed from all RNA using the Mint cDNA synthesis kit, with priming by a TRBC-specific oligonucleotide. Following uracil-DNA glycosylase treatment, a first 18-cycle PCR with universal primers M1SS and BC2_uni_R was performed on all cDNA. Per the original workflow: For normalization, 1 million high-quality reads were randomly selected from each sample, with every read carrying a distinct molecular identifier. Instead of being binned into consensus sequences, reads that shared molecular identifiers were thrown out. MiTCR, run with a Q25 quality threshold and the strictest error-elimination algorithm, handled CDR3 identification, clonotype clustering and error correction. A nonparametric unseen species model with Euler transformation was used to estimate lower-bound total TCR beta diversity. TCRdb took the public reads, trimmed them with fastp at Q25, ran MiXCR for clone calling and kept in-frame beta chains. Each CDR3 protein appears once, grouped with its most common genes and DNA. The V and J calls were not made by the authors but by TCRdb's processing. The sample has fewer than 1 million distinct CDR3 sequences on record, roughly 44% of them singletons. The ten top clones hold about 21% of the sample.

Sequences DFQATT (CDR1) and SNEGSKA (CDR2) are obtained from the germline V gene (reference sequence). V loses 3 bases, J loses 1 base, and the germline ends lie 12 bases apart. The CDR3 covers 14 residues, taking in both the cysteine and the phenylalanine. Only CDR3 DNA remains: 42 bases, in frame from the first base. The data derive from a study of blood T cells in healthy people across ages (dated by TCRdb to the mid-2010s). Turning to the overall study: In model experiments, roughly one uniquely barcoded TCR beta cDNA molecule per two T cells was captured by template switching. Using deep sequencing normalized with unique cDNA molecular identifiers, the study measured how TCR beta repertoire diversity changes with age. Four age groups were formed from the donors: young (average roughly 16 years), middle-aged (approximately 39), aged (roughly 59) and long-lived (less than 85). To avoid experimental bias, donors of different ages were spread randomly across the sequencing lanes. Using the same blood draw, the study looked at two additional independent replicas of 1 million unique cDNA reads for two donors, one aged 18 to 30 and the other aged 80 or older. Study-wide conclusions, independent of this receptor: Donor CMV infection status was unknown, potentially confounding age-related changes in expanded clonotypes. As age increased, observed TCR beta diversity per million T cells dropped in a roughly linear way, and a significant reduction was already evident by age around 41. Compared with the aged group, the long-lived group had more naive CD4+ T cells, fewer expanded clones and increased TCR diversity, suggesting age selection. The percentage of naive T cells measured by flow cytometry correlated strongly with observed TCR beta diversity. Estimates of total diversity from one million sequenced T cells were regarded as lower bounds and underestimates. Since profiling was done on bulk unsorted PBMCs, naive and antigen-experienced compartments could not be conclusively compared.

Systemically healthy Caucasian individuals from Russia, 39 in total and aged about 6 to 100 years, were included as donors. Around 10 milliliters of peripheral blood were collected from each donor into EDTA-treated Vacutainer tubes. PBMCs were isolated by Ficoll-Paque density-gradient centrifugation, with at least 6 million obtained per sample. Total RNA, at least 5.5 micrograms per sample, was extracted from PBMCs with Trizol reagent. For every donor, flow cytometry on a PBMC aliquot measured the percentage of naive CD45RAhigh/CD27high T cells. This receptor was identified in a man aged 55 to 70 in good health. Here the chain combines TRBV20-1 and TRBJ1-2; the D gene remains uncertain. Material for sequencing was blood. The DNA sequence follows: TGCAGTGCTAGTCGGGGAAGTCGTAACTATGGCTACACCTTC. Its product reads: CSASRGSRNYGYTF.